The entry below gives a single T cell receptor beta chain sequence along with its context. Its specificity is not known. The sample is drawn from a study of T cell responses to AZD1222 COVID-19 vaccine. General observations from the study: Vaccine-related CD4 TCRs covered spike, predominating at 160-218 and 743-854. Clonal diversity was possibly underestimated; the donors were predominantly white British and more often female. Once two AZD1222 doses were given, Spike-specific TCR breadth and depth went up.

Trimming shortened V by 5 bases and J by 3 bases, and 4 bases separated the two germline ends. CDR3 length equals 11 residues. Using immunoSEQ multiplex PCR, the repertoire was profiled, and TCRdb retains in-frame clones only, with some absent. The table includes about 110,000 clones, roughly 91% detected once. The sequence derives from an adult in good health. This rearrangement joins TRBV12-3 or TRBV12-4 to TRBJ1-2; no clear D. The sequencing here drew on peripheral blood, taken on day 0 of AZD1222 vaccination. The CDR3 DNA sequence: TGTGCCAGCAGTATCTACTATGGCTACACCTTC. This encodes CASSIYYGYTF.